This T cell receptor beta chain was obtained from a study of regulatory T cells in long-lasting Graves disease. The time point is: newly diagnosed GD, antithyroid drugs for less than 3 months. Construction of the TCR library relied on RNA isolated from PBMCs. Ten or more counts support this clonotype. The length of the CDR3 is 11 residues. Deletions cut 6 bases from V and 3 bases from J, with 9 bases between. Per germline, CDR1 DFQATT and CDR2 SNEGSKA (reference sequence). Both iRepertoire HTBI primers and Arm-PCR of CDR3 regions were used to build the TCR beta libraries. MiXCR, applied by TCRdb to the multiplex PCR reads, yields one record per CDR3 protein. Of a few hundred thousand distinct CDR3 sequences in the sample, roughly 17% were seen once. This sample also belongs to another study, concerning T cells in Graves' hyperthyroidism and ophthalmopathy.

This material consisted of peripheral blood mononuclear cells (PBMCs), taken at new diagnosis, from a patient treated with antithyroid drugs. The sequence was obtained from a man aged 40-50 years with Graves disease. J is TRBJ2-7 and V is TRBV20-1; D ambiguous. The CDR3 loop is CSAALGYEQYF. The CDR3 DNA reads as TGCAGTGCAGCATTGGGCTACGAGCAGTACTTC.